The sequence of this TCR beta chain was determined in a study of response to subunit inactivated influenza vaccine. Study-level results: It was suggested by the authors that few new T cells are recruited by each seasonal influenza vaccination.

TCRdb called the RT-PCR reads again in MiXCR, with one record for every CDR3 protein. This sample has approximately 680,000 distinct CDR3 sequences, with around a sixth found just once. With regard to this clonotype: Its target is not known.

CDR3 length: 14 amino acids. Between the trimmed V and J ends, which lost 6 bases and 1 base, there was a span of 12 bases. CDR1 and CDR2 from the germline V gene are MDHEN and SYDVKM. The chain couples TRBV28 to TRBJ1-1; no reliable D call. The TCR comes from a man aged 50 to 59 who received an inactivated influenza vaccine. The sequences come from PBMCs from blood, collected 11 to 12 days after vaccination. The CDR3 DNA follows: TGTGCCAGCAGCACCTACATGGGGAACACTGAAGCTTTCTTT. Translation gives CASSTYMGNTEAFF.